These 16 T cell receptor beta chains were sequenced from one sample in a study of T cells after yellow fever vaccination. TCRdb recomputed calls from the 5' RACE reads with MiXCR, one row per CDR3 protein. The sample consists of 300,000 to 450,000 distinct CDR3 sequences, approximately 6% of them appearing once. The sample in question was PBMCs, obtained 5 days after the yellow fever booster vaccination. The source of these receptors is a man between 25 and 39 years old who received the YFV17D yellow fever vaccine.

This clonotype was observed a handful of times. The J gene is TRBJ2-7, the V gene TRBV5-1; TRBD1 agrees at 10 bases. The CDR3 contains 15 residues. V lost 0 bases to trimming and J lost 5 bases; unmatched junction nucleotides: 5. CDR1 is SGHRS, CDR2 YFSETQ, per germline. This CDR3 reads CASSLVTGGGDEQYF. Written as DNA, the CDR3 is TGCGCCAGCAGCTTGGTGACAGGGGGCGGGGACGAGCAGTACTTC.

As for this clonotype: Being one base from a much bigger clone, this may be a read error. This CDR3 is CASLRTDTRYF. DNA of the CDR3: TGTGCCAGCCTAAGGACAGATACGCGGTATTTT. V gene TRBV6-6 combines with J gene TRBJ2-3, with a tentative D call TRBD1 (6 bases). Germline loops: CDR1 MNHNY, CDR2 SVGAGI (reference sequence). The CDR3 extends over 11 amino acids.

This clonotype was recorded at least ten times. CDR3 region: CASSVGTDSFGEQYF. The CDR3 nucleotides read TGTGCCAGCAGCGTAGGGACAGACTCTTTTGGCGAGCAGTACTTC. The chain employs TRBV9 and TRBJ2-7; D may be TRBD1 (6 bases). Trimming cost V 0 bases and J 6 bases, with 16 bases left between them. The CDR3 consists of 15 residues. CDR1 and CDR2 from the germline V gene are SGDLS and YYNGEE.

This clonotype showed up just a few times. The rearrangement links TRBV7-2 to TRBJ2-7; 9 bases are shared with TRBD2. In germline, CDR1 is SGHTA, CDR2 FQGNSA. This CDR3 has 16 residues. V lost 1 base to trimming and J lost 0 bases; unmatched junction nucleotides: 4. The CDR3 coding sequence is TGTGCCAGCAGCTTAGTAGCGGGAGTGAGCTCCTACGAGCAGTACTTC. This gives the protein CASSLVAGVSSYEQYF.

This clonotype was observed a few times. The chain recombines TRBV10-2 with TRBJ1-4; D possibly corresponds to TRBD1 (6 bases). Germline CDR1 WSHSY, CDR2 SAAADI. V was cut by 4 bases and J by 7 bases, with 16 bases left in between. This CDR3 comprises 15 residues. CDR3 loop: CASSGSAGVTEKLFF. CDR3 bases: TGCGCCAGCAGTGGGTCAGCAGGGGTAACTGAAAAACTGTTTTTT.

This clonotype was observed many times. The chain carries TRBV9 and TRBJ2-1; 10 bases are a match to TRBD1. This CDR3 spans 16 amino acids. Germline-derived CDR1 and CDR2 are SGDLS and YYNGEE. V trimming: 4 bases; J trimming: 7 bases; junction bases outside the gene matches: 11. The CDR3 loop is CASSTPRDRGGNEQFF. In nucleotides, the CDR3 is TGTGCCAGCAGCACTCCTCGGGACAGGGGAGGAAATGAGCAGTTCTTC.

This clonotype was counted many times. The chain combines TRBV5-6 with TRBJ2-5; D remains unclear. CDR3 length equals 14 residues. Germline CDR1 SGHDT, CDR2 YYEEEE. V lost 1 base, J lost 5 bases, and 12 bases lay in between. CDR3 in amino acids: CASSLRVYGETQYF. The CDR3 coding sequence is TGTGCCAGCAGCTTGCGGGTCTACGGGGAGACCCAGTACTTC.

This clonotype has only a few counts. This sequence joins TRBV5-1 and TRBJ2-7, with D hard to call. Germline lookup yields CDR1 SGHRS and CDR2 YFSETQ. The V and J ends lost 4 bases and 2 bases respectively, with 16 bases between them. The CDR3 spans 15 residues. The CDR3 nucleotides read TGCGCCAGCAGCAAAGACACCGCCCTTCCCTACGAGCAGTACTTC. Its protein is CASSKDTALPYEQYF.

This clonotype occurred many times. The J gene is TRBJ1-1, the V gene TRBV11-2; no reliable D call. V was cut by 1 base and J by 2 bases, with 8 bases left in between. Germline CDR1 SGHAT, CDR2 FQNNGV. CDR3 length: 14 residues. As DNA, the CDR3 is TGTGCCAGCAGCTTAGGTTACGTAAACACTGAAGCTTTCTTT. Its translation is CASSLGYVNTEAFF.

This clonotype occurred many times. Here the CDR3 DNA reads TGTGCCAGCAGCGTAGGAGCCCGCGAAGCGGGGGACTACGAGCAGTACTTC. Its protein is CASSVGAREAGDYEQYF. The chain joins TRBV9 to TRBJ2-7; TRBD2 agrees at 8 bases. Germline-derived CDR1 and CDR2 are SGDLS and YYNGEE. The CDR3 has 17 residues. J lost 3 bases, V lost 0 bases, and 11 bases had no gene match.

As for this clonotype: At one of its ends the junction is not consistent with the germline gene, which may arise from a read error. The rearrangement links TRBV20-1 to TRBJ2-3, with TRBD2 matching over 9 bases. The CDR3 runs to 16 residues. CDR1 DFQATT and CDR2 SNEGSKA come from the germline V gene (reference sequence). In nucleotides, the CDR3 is TGCTGTGCTAGAGATCAAAGCGGGAGGAGCACAGATACGCAGTATTTT. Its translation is CCARDQSGRSTDTQYF.

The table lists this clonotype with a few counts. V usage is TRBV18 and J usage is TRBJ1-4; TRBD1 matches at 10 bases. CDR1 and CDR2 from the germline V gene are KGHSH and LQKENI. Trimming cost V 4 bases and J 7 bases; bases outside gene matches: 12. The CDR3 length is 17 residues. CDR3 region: CASSLGQTGTGVEKLFF. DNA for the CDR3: TGTGCCAGCTCACTGGGACAAACCGGGACAGGGGTTGAAAAACTGTTTTTT.

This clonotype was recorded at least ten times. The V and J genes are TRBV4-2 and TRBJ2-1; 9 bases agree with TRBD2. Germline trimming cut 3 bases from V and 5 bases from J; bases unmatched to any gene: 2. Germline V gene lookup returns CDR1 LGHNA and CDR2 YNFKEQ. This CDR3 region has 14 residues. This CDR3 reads CASSQREGNNEQFF. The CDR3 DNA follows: TGTGCCAGCAGCCAGCGGGAGGGGAACAATGAGCAGTTCTTC.

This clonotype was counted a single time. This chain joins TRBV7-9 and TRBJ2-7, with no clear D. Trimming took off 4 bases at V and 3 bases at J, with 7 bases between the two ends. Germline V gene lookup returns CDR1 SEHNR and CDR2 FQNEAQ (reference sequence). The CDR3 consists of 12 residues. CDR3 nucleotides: TGTGCCAGCAGCTCCGCCTACTACGAGCAGTACTTC. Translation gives CASSSAYYEQYF.

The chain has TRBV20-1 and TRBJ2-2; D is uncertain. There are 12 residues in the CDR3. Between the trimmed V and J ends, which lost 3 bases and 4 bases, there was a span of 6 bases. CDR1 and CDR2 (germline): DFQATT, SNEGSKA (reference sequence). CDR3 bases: TGCAGTGCTAGGAGTTTCACCGGGGAGCTGTTTTTT. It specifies CSARSFTGELFF.

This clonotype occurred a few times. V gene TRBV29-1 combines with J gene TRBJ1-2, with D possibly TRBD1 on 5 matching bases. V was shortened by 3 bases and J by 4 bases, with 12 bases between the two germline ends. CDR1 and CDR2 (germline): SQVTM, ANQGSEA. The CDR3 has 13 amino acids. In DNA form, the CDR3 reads TGCAGCGTTGAGGGCAGGGACCTCTATGGCTACACCTTC. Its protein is CSVEGRDLYGYTF.